The sequence of this T cell receptor beta chain was determined in a study of circulating and synovial CD4+ cells in juvenile arthritis. From germline, CDR1 is SEHNR and CDR2 FQNEAQ (reference sequence). Trimming at V came to 3 bases and at J to 2 bases, leaving 1 base not matched to a gene. CDR3 length: 13 residues. Assay used: immunoSEQ multiplex PCR; TCRdb lists only in-frame clones, some missing. This table holds fewer than 40,000 clones, roughly 93% found once. The genes are TRBV7-9 and TRBJ2-7; 7 nucleotides align to TRBD2. Material for sequencing was CD4+ T cells from blood. The receptor's source is a human donor with juvenile idiopathic arthritis. CDR3 DNA: TGTGCCAGCAGCTTCGGGGGGACCTACGAGCAGTACTTC. The encoded protein is CASSFGGTYEQYF.